Listed below are T cell receptor beta chains from one sample, sequenced in a study of vaccination and CD4 T cells after COVID-19. TCRdb redid the calling of the PCR reads with MiXCR, one entry per CDR3 protein. The repertoire holds around 10,000 distinct CDR3 sequences, with almost 50% as singletons. Antigens of these TCRs are unknown. Sequences were obtained from CD4+ T cells from blood, cultured in vitro. These receptors all stem from a human donor in good health. Both conserved end residues are part of each CDR3. The D gene is left open where the match is weak.

TRBV6-2/TRBV6-3	TRBJ1-6	TRBD1	CASSYGTGDYNSPLHF
TRBV29-1	TRBJ2-5	TRBD2	CSVTGLAGGRETQYF
TRBV15	TRBJ2-3	.	CATRSKDTQYF
TRBV19	TRBJ2-2	.	CASSVIGELFF
TRBV29-1	TRBJ1-1	.	CSVVSNSRRAAEAFF
TRBV6-1	TRBJ2-5	TRBD2	CASSEMRGGGKETQYF
TRBV27	TRBJ1-4	.	CASSPQGRKGEKLFF
TRBV6-1	TRBJ2-5	.	CASSDTGEVETQYF
TRBV18	TRBJ2-7	.	CASSPLGQSSYEQYF
TRBV10-3	TRBJ1-2	.	CAISPPGANYGYTF
TRBV6-5	TRBJ1-1	.	CASSYSWGISNTEAFF
TRBV5-1	TRBJ2-3	.	CASSRDPTDTQYF
TRBV5-6	TRBJ1-1	.	CASSVVPGMNTEAFF
TRBV20-1	TRBJ2-3	.	CSARERGGTDTQYF
TRBV18	TRBJ1-2	TRBD1	CASSPLRGLSGGYTF
TRBV7-2	TRBJ2-7	.	CASSLTRDSSEQYF
TRBV20-1	TRBJ2-1	TRBD2	CSAPSLGTISEQFF
TRBV28	TRBJ2-3	.	CASSPTPADTQYF
TRBV20-1	TRBJ2-2	.	CSAPIGTPNTGELFF
TRBV19	TRBJ1-5	.	CASSIDPSGIQPQHF
TRBV12-3/TRBV12-4	TRBJ1-5	.	CASSLNRVSNQPQHF
TRBV29-1	TRBJ2-3	.	CSVAGGGALDTQYF